This T cell receptor (beta chain) was sequenced in a study of blood T cell repertoires in COVID-19. V was cut by 0 bases and J by 6 bases, with 16 bases left in between. The CDR3 has 15 amino acids. The V gene's germline CDR1 is SGHRS and CDR2 YFSETQ. Using immunoSEQ multiplex PCR, the repertoire was profiled, and TCRdb retains in-frame clones only, with some absent. The data contain about 250,000 clones, 85% of them singletons. The rearrangement joins TRBV5-1 to TRBJ2-7; tentatively, D is TRBD1 (6 bases). The sequencing input was peripheral blood. This TCR came from a man aged 50-60 years with COVID-19, enrolled during active disease. CDR3 bases: TGCGCCAGCAGCTTGGATTTTAGGGGGTCCGGCGAGCAGTACTTC. This sequence encodes CASSLDFRGSGEQYF.